The entry below describes one T cell receptor (beta chain). What antigen it recognizes has not been identified. The sample holds no much larger clone one base away, and base qualities are not on file. This record belongs to a study of blood T cell repertoires in COVID-19 (dated by TCRdb to 2018 to 2021). Notes on the research overall: Samples covering the acute and convalescent phases of COVID-19 were provided by collaborators in the United States, Italy and Spain. The samples were drawn from the first 160 participants of the ongoing ImmuneRACE study and from 1,254 subjects provided by 6 global collaborators. Where available, HLA class I and class II types were taken from metadata supplied by the sample provider and were not determined by assay-based typing. The sample metadata nearly always contained a de-identified subject ID, COVID-19 status, age in years and sex. The prospective study material was composed of cDNA or gDNA derived from T cells, B-cell-depleted T cells, or PBMCs. Subjects who had been exposed to COVID-19, were actively infected with it, or had recovered from it provided the deeply sampled blood TCRbeta repertoires that made up the dataset. The repertoires were released in a freely available public database meant as a resource for research on the immune response to SARS-CoV-2. What the authors observed across the whole study: How much clinical and demographic metadata was included differed by source and by participant, and the metadata was provided uncurated.

TCRbeta CDR3 regions were amplified from genomic DNA using the immunoSEQ Assay, a bias-controlled multiplex PCR. The published analysis was carried out like this. Nucleated cell counts per sample were estimated from amplification of reference gene primers within the assay. Sequence reads were collapsed and filtered to measure the absolute abundance of every unique TCRbeta CDR3 rearrangement. For each sample, productive Simpson clonality was calculated by taking the square root of Simpson's diversity index across productive rearrangements. Sourced from immuneACCESS, this table was stored by TCRdb with only in-frame sequences that have V and J called. A share of the clones is absent; for the studies checked, an unresolved V gene accounts for under half, and the remainder has no known explanation. Clonal size and the V and J genes are those of that table, whereas D and trimming came from the DNA. This sample comprises about 300,000 clones, 80% to 90% of them detected only once. Clones ranked in the top ten supply around a tenth of the sample.

V loses 7 bases, J loses 0 bases, and the germline ends lie 16 bases apart. In the germline V gene, CDR1 corresponds to SGHRS and CDR2 to YFSETQ. There are 16 amino acids in the CDR3, from cysteine to phenylalanine inclusive. The read is trimmed to its CDR3 DNA, 48 bases read in frame from base 1. Another Seattle source contributed samples from volunteer blood donors who had recovered from COVID-19. Collaborating institutions collected whole blood in K2EDTA tubes following their own protocols. For TCRbeta analysis, collaborators shipped samples in one of three forms: frozen whole blood, isolated PBMCs, or DNA extracted from either of those sample types.

The receptor chain draws on TRBV5-1 and TRBJ2-2; TRBD1 is possibly the D segment (5 matching bases). The receptor comes from a woman aged 50 to 65 who had recovered from COVID-19. Sequenced input: peripheral blood. The nucleotide sequence is TGCGCCAGCGCGCTTTTTAGGGGAACGAACACCGGGGAGCTGTTTTTT. Its coded protein is CASALFRGTNTGELFF.